This TCR beta chain stems from a study of blood T cell repertoires in COVID-19. Germline V gives CDR1 SGHTA, CDR2 FQGTGA. The CDR3 is 15 amino acids. The J segment lost 2 bases and the V segment lost 5 bases, leaving 7 bases of the junction unmatched. Patients at the Seattle site were enrolled during active infection and followed longitudinally. TCRdb's copy holds only in-frame clones and misses some; the assay was immunoSEQ multiplex PCR. Of around 310,000 clones listed, about 90% were seen once; the top ten hold around 0.97%. V usage is TRBV7-3 and J usage is TRBJ1-2, with TRBD1 matching over 8 bases. The specimen sequenced was peripheral blood. The sequence was obtained from a woman in her thirties or forties with COVID-19, enrolled during active disease. The DNA for the CDR3 is TGTGCCAGCAGCCCAGACAGGGGTTCCAACTATGGCTACACCTTC. Protein product: CASSPDRGSNYGYTF.